This TCR beta chain was obtained from a study of T cell repertoires in cytomegalovirus infection. Turning to the study itself: Public TCR beta signatures indicated both CMV infection and matching HLA type. Study-level findings and limits: The ex vivo response showed dominance by HLA-C-restricted CMV-specific TCR beta clonotypes. People with CMV and the relevant HLA were identified by cumulative public TCR beta family frequency.

Germline assignment: CDR1 DFQATT and CDR2 SNEGSKA (reference sequence). The CDR3 spans 13 residues. Trimming removed 8 bases from V and 4 bases from J; junction bases left unmatched: 10. With respect to this clonotype: Its antigen is currently unknown.

TCRdb fed the reads into MiXCR, producing one record per CDR3 protein. The data hold hundreds of thousands of distinct CDR3 sequences, with roughly 46% observed a single time. Sequences were derived from cultured PBMCs, sampled from culture after CMV antigen stimulation. The V gene is TRBV20-1, the J gene TRBJ2-7; 8 bases map to TRBD1. The clonotype originates from a human donor in good health (CMV status not recorded). Some clones in this sample may be carry-over from other donors' samples. CDR3 sequence: CSTWTGKTYEQYF. As DNA, the CDR3 is TGCAGTACCTGGACAGGGAAAACTTACGAGCAGTACTTC.